This is a list of T cell receptor beta chains from one sample in a study of T cells after yellow fever vaccination. TCRdb processed the 5' RACE reads anew with MiXCR; each CDR3 protein has one entry. The table records about 52,000 distinct CDR3 sequences, about 6.6% of them present only once. The sample in question was CD8+ T cells not binding an NS4B(214-222) dextramer, sorted from PBMCs, obtained around 45 days after the first yellow fever vaccination. These receptors originate from a man between 18 and 29 years old who received the YFV17D yellow fever vaccine. Each CDR3 is given with its conserved first and last residue. The D gene is left open where the match is weak. For some rows the clone size is stated as once, few or many, or as a class when expanded; others skip it.

v_gene	abundance	d_gene	j_gene	CDR3aa	CDR3nt
TRBV5-4	many	NA	TRBJ1-5	CASSQEGVQPQHF	TGTGCCAGCAGCCAAGAGGGGGTTCAGCCCCAGCATTTT
TRBV7-9	few	NA	TRBJ2-2	CASSHQGRFTGELFF	TGTGCCAGCAGTCACCAAGGGAGATTCACCGGGGAGCTGTTTTTT
TRBV4-3	NA	TRBD2	TRBJ2-1	CASSQEESGGPSSYNEQFF	TGCGCCAGCAGCCAAGAAGAAAGCGGGGGTCCAAGCTCCTACAATGAGCAGTTCTTC
TRBV7-3	many	TRBD2	TRBJ2-3	CASSSLAGATDTQYF	TGTGCCAGCAGCTCCCTAGCGGGGGCCACAGATACGCAGTATTTT
TRBV20-1	many	NA	TRBJ2-5	CSAGAVEGETQYF	TGCAGTGCTGGGGCAGTCGAGGGGGAGACCCAGTACTTC
TRBV4-2	few	NA	TRBJ2-2	CASSQGATTGELFF	TGTGCCAGCAGCCAAGGGGCGACCACCGGGGAGCTGTTTTTT
TRBV5-6	NA	NA	TRBJ1-2	CASSLVGWNYGYTF	TGTGCCAGCAGCTTGGTGGGGTGGAACTATGGCTACACCTTC
TRBV12-3/TRBV12-4	few	NA	TRBJ1-6	CASSLMVYWDVGIPLDSPLHF	TGTGCCAGCAGTTTAATGGTGTACTGGGACGTCGGTATACCGCTAGACTCACCCCTCCACTTT
TRBV29-1	NA	TRBD1	TRBJ1-2	CSGRQGAYGYTF	TGCAGCGGGAGACAGGGGGCATATGGCTACACCTTC
TRBV7-3	few	NA	TRBJ2-3	CASSLSSTAWDTQYF	TGTGCCAGCAGCTTAAGTTCGACGGCGTGGGATACGCAGTATTTT
TRBV6-2/TRBV6-3	few	NA	TRBJ2-5	CASRTGPTEYF	TGTGCCAGCAGAACCGGACCGACTGAGTACTTC
TRBV29-1	many	TRBD2	TRBJ2-5	CSAPGLAGALGETQYF	TGCAGCGCTCCGGGACTAGCGGGGGCCCTGGGGGAGACCCAGTACTTC
TRBV7-2	NA	NA	TRBJ2-2	CASSSTGTGELFF	TGTGCCAGCAGCTCTACAGGGACCGGGGAGCTGTTTTTT
TRBV7-9	few	NA	TRBJ2-7	CASSPGTYDQYF	TGTGCCAGCAGCCCCGGTACCTACGATCAGTACTTC
TRBV21-1	NA	NA	TRBJ2-3	CASSKEQGAIDTQYF	TGTGCCAGCAGCAAAGAACAGGGGGCCATAGATACGCAGTATTTT
TRBV29-1	many	TRBD1	TRBJ2-7	CSAGQGASYEQYF	TGCAGCGCTGGGCAGGGGGCCTCCTACGAGCAGTACTTC
TRBV24-1	many	NA	TRBJ2-2	CATSPNTGELFF	TGTGCCACCAGCCCGAACACCGGGGAGCTGTTTTTT
TRBV4-2	many	NA	TRBJ2-2	CASSPLGVVRDTGELFF	TGTGCCAGCAGCCCCCTTGGTGTCGTGAGGGACACCGGGGAGCTGTTTTTT
TRBV29-1	NA	TRBD2	TRBJ2-2	CSGVLPGASGGSNTGELFF	TGCAGCGGGGTACTGCCTGGGGCTAGCGGGGGGAGTAACACCGGGGAGCTGTTTTTT
TRBV4-1	NA	NA	TRBJ2-7	CASSQDPFGSEQYF	TGCGCCAGCAGCCAAGATCCGTTCGGCTCCGAGCAGTACTTC
TRBV25-1	NA	NA	TRBJ2-1	CASSGGNEQFF	TGTGCCAGCAGCGGAGGGAATGAGCAGTTCTTC
TRBV19	many	NA	TRBJ2-2	CASTHGRTGELFF	TGTGCCAGTACCCACGGACGGACCGGGGAGCTGTTTTTT
TRBV4-1	many	TRBD2	TRBJ2-1	CASSQDPGGSNEQFF	TGCGCCAGCAGCCAAGATCCGGGGGGGTCTAATGAGCAGTTCTTC
TRBV10-3	many	NA	TRBJ1-1	CAINGLAAFF	TGTGCCATCAACGGACTGGCAGCTTTCTTT
TRBV6-4	NA	NA	TRBJ2-1	CASSDSFRVYNEQFF	TGTGCCAGCAGTGACTCTTTCAGGGTTTACAATGAGCAGTTCTTC
TRBV11-2	NA	NA	TRBJ2-1	CASSSAFPRPGTTYNEQFF	TGTGCCAGCAGCTCCGCTTTTCCTCGCCCCGGGACGACCTACAATGAGCAGTTCTTC
TRBV9	many	NA	TRBJ2-7	CASSDSPSGPLVHEQYF	TGTGCCAGCAGCGATTCCCCCTCCGGGCCTCTCGTCCACGAGCAGTACTTC
TRBV27	NA	NA	TRBJ1-5	CASSPRMSGLNQPQHF	TGTGCCAGCAGTCCCAGAATGTCCGGCCTCAATCAGCCCCAGCATTTT
TRBV20-1	many	NA	TRBJ1-3	CSATTGLSGNTIYF	TGCAGTGCTACTACAGGGTTGTCTGGAAACACCATATATTTT
TRBV3-1	NA	NA	TRBJ1-1	CASSQDREGGVTEAFF	TGTGCCAGCAGCCAAGATCGTGAAGGGGGAGTCACTGAAGCTTTCTTT
TRBV27	many	NA	TRBJ1-2	CASSLYGVNYGYTF	TGTGCCAGCAGTTTATACGGGGTTAACTATGGCTACACCTTC
TRBV10-3	many	TRBD2	TRBJ2-1	CAISESYPGLAGPSLLGEQFF	TGTGCCATCAGTGAGTCCTACCCGGGACTAGCGGGACCTTCCCTCTTGGGTGAGCAGTTCTTC
TRBV29-1	many	TRBD1	TRBJ2-7	CSGGQGAYEQYF	TGCAGCGGGGGACAGGGGGCCTACGAGCAGTACTTC
TRBV6-2/TRBV6-3	many	NA	TRBJ1-1	CASSYEEGLDTEAFF	TGTGCCAGCAGTTACGAGGAGGGGTTGGACACTGAAGCTTTCTTT
TRBV20-1	few	NA	TRBJ2-1	CSATPPLGGVHKDEQFF	TGCAGTGCTACTCCCCCCCTGGGAGGAGTTCATAAGGATGAGCAGTTCTTC
TRBV25-1	many	NA	TRBJ2-1	CASSSVGNNEQFF	TGTGCCAGCAGTTCTGTGGGGAACAATGAGCAGTTCTTC
TRBV29-1	many	NA	TRBJ2-6	CSVAQDSGANVLTF	TGCAGCGTTGCACAGGACTCTGGGGCCAACGTCCTGACTTTC
TRBV10-2	few	NA	TRBJ2-2	CASSVRLEGAGELFF	TGCGCCAGCAGTGTTCGGCTAGAAGGCGCCGGGGAGCTGTTTTTT
TRBV29-1	NA	NA	TRBJ1-4	CSVLQIEKLFF	TGCAGCGTTTTACAAATTGAAAAACTGTTTTTT
TRBV7-6	NA	NA	TRBJ2-5	CASSVLLRTQETQYF	TGTGCCAGCAGCGTACTTTTACGAACCCAAGAGACCCAGTACTTC